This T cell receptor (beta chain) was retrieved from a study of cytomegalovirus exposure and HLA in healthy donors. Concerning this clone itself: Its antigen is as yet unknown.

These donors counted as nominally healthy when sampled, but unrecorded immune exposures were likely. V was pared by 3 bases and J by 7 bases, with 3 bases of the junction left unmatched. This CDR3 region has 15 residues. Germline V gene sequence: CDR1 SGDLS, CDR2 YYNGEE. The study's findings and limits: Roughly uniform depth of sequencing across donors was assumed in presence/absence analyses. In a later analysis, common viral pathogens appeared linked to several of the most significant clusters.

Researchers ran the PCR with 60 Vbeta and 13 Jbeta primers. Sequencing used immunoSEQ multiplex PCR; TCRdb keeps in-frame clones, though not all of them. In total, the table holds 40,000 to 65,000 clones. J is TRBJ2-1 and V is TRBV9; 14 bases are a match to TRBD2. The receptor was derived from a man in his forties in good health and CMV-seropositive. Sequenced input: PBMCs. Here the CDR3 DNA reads TGTGCCAGCAGCGCGACTAGCGGGAGGGCGAATGAGCAGTTCTTC. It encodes CASSATSGRANEQFF.